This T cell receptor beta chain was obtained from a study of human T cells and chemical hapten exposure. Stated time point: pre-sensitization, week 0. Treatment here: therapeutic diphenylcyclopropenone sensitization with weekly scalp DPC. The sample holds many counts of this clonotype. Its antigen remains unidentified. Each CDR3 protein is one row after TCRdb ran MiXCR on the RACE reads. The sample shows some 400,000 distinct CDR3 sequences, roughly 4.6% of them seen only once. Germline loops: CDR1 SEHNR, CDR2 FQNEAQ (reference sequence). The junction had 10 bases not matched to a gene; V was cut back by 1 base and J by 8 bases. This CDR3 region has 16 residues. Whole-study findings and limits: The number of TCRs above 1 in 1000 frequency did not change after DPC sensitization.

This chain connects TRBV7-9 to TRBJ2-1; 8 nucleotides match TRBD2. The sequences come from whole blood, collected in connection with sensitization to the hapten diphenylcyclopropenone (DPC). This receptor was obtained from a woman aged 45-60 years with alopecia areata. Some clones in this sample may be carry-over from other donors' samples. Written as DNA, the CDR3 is TGTGCCAGCAGCTTAGTCCAACGGGGGGGCCGCGATGAGCAGTTCTTC. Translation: CASSLVQRGGRDEQFF.